This TCR beta chain was captured by sequencing in a study of radiotherapy plus CTLA-4 blockade in lung cancer. Method: immunoSEQ multiplex PCR; TCRdb's copy keeps in-frame clones and lacks some. The sample includes roughly 66,000 clones, over 80% seen only once; the top ten take roughly 4%. The germline CDR1 and CDR2 sequences are ENHRY and SYGVKD. The trim removed 2 bases at V and 3 bases at J, leaving 7 bases unmatched. This CDR3 contains 15 residues. The chain has TRBV10-3 and TRBJ2-7, with 7 bases matching TRBD1. Material: peripheral blood, obtained from a patient treated with radiotherapy plus ipilimumab. This clonotype originated in a human donor with non-small cell lung cancer who had a partial response to radiotherapy plus ipilimumab. CDR3 nucleotides: TGTGCCATCAGTGAGGGGGACAGTACCGTCTACGAGCAGTACTTC. Translating gives CAISEGDSTVYEQYF.